The clone carrying this T cell receptor beta chain was seen many times. The antigen is undetermined. The entry originates in a study of OX40 agonist ivuxolimab in advanced cancers. Overall study findings and caveats: Nonresponders, in some cases, also had low normalized T-cell clonal expansion.

Sequencing was performed with immunoSEQ multiplex PCR; in TCRdb, only in-frame clones are kept and a portion is missing. The sample includes tens of thousands of clones, 70% to 90% seen only once; the top ten take approximately 0.3%. The source of this sequence is an adult with an advanced solid tumor such as melanoma, head and neck, liver or kidney cancer. Sequences were derived from CD4+ or CD8+ T cells sorted from blood, sampled in a trial of the OX40 agonist ivuxolimab.

CDR3 DNA: TGTGCCAGTACCCAAGGGACAGGGGTAGGCACCGGGGAGCTGTTTTTT. Encoded protein: CASTQGTGVGTGELFF. The chain uses TRBV19 and TRBJ2-2, with 10 bases lining up with TRBD1. Unmatched junction bases numbered 9, after V lost 7 bases and J lost 4 bases. The CDR3 contains 16 residues. CDR1 LNHDA and CDR2 SQIVND come from the germline V gene (reference sequence).